This TCR beta chain was recovered during a study of blood T cell repertoires in COVID-19. In the study's own analysis: Reference gene primer amplification gave estimated nucleated cell counts. Here immunoSEQ multiplex PCR was the method, and the copy in TCRdb shows in-frame clones only, minus some. V, J and clone size reflect that table, while D and trimming were determined from the DNA. The sample carries about 280,000 clones, 85% recorded once. The germline V gene encodes CDR1 MDHEN and CDR2 SYDVKM. Trimming removed 7 bases at V and 1 base at J, with 13 bases between. The CDR3 runs to 14 residues. This receptor was identified in a man in his forties or fifties with active or convalescent COVID-19. Sequenced input: peripheral blood. The chain joins TRBV28 to TRBJ1-2; D not resolved. The CDR3 nucleotides are TGTGCCAGCACCCCCCCCAGAATTAACTATGGCTACACCTTC. Translated: CASTPPRINYGYTF.